One TCR beta chain is described in this entry. Its antigen remains unknown. The sample is drawn from a study of T cell repertoires in ileal Crohn's disease. Whole-study results and caveats: Clonality above 26.8% at surgery always came with endoscopic recurrence. High-frequency clones were more common in sorted CD8 than CD4 cells.

Adults with ileal or ileocolonic Crohn's disease and an indication for resection were eligible. Some clones are missing from TCRdb's copy, which holds only in-frame ones; the method was immunoSEQ multiplex PCR. The sample shows around 15,000 clones, about 93% of them seen only once. Germline lookup yields CDR1 SGHAT and CDR2 FQNNGV. This CDR3 is 15 amino acids long. Input material: ileal tissue. The J gene is TRBJ2-5, the V gene TRBV11-2; D may be TRBD1 (5 bases). The better agreement between TRBJ2-7 and the DNA end casts doubt on the J call. The receptor's source is an adult with Crohn's disease. The CDR3 region is CASSLGLQESYEQYF. CDR3 sequence (DNA): TGTGCCAGCAGCTTAGGCCTACAGGAGTCCTACGAGCAGTACTTC.